This TCR beta chain was obtained from a study of blood T cell repertoires in COVID-19. Study-level background: Samples taken during acute and convalescent COVID-19 were collected in the United States, Italy and Spain. In each case, the material was cDNA or gDNA derived from T cells, B-cell-depleted T cells, or PBMCs.

The V and J ends lost 5 bases and 5 bases, in that order; junction bases with no gene match: 4. The CDR3 consists of 13 residues. Germline CDR1 reads SEHNR; CDR2 reads FQNEAQ (reference sequence). Cohort placement rested on clinical history that participants reported themselves. The study counted Cohort 3 donors as recovered given two negative PCRs, clearance, or symptom resolution. Sequencing used immunoSEQ multiplex PCR; TCRdb keeps in-frame clones, though not all of them. The sample yields about 140,000 clones, 80% to 90% seen once. J is TRBJ2-7 and V is TRBV7-9; 9 nucleotides match TRBD2. The receptor comes from a man aged 50 to 59 who had recovered from COVID-19. The sample taken for sequencing was PBMCs or T cells enriched from blood (not recorded which). The CDR3 nucleotides read TGTGCCAGCAGCCCTGGGACTAGCCACGAGCAGTACTTC. Amino acids: CASSPGTSHEQYF. Complete variable domain (other parts from reference TRBV7-9 and TRBJ2-7): DTGVSQNPRHKITKRGQNVTFRCDPISEHNRLYWYRQTLGQGPEFLTYFQNEAQLEKSRLLSDRFSAERPKGSFSTLEIQRTEQGDSAMYLCASSPGTSHEQYFGPGTRLTVT.